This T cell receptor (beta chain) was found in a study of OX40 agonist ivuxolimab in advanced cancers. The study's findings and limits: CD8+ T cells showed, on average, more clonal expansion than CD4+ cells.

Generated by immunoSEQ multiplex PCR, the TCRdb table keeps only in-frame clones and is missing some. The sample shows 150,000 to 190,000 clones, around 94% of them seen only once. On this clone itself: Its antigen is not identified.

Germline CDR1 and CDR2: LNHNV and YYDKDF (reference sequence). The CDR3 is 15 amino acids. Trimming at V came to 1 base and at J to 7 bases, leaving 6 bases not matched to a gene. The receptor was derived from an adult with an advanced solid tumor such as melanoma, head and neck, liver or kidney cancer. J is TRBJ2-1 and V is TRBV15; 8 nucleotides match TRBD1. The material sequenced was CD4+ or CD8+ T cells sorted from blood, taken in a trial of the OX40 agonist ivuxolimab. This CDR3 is CATSRGSDRGNEQFF. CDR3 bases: TGTGCCACCAGCAGAGGGTCCGACAGGGGAAATGAGCAGTTCTTC.